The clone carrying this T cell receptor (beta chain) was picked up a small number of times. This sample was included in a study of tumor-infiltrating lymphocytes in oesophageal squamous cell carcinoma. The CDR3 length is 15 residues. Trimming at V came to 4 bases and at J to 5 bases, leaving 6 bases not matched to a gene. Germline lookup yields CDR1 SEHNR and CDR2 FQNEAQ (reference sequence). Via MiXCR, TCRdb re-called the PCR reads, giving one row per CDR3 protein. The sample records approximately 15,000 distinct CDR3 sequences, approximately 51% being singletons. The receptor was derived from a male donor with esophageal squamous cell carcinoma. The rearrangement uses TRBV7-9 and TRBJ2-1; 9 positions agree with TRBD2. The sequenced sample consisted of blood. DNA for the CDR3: TGTGCCAGCAGCTGGGGCGGGGGGGCTAACAATGAGCAGTTCTTC. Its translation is CASSWGGGANNEQFF.